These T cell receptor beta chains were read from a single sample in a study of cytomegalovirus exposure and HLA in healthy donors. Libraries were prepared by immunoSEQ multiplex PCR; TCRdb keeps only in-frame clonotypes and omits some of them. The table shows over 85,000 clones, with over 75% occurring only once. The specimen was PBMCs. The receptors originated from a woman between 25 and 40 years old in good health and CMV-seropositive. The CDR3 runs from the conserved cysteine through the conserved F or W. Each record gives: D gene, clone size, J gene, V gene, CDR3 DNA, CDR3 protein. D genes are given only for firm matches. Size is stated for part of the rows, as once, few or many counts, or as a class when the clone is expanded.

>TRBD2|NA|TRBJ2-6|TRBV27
TGTGCCAGCAGTTTATTAGCGGGAACTGGGGCCAACGTCCTGACTTTC
CASSLLAGTGANVLTF
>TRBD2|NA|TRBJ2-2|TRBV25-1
TGTGCCAGCAGTGTAGGGATAGCGGGGGGTACCGGGGAGCTGTTTTTT
CASSVGIAGGTGELFF
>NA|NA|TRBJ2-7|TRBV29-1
TGCAGCGTTGTGTCGGCGGGACTGGGCAGCCTTCCCTACGAGCAGTACTTC
CSVVSAGLGSLPYEQYF
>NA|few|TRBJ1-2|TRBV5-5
TGTGCCAGCAGCTTGACGGGTCCCAACTATGGCTACACCTTC
CASSLTGPNYGYTF
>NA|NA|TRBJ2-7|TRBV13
TGTGCCAGCAGCTTAGGCCCGGGAAGAGACTACGAGCAGTACTTC
CASSLGPGRDYEQYF
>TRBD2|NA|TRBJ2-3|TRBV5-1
TGCGCCAGCAGCTTGGGGGCGACTAGCATCCCAGATACGCAGTATTTT
CASSLGATSIPDTQYF
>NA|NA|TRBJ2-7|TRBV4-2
TGTGCCAGCAGCCAAGATCGGAGCTCCTACGAGCAGTACTTC
CASSQDRSSYEQYF
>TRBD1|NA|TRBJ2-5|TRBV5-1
TGCGCCAGCAACCCCTCGTTAGGGGGCGCGGAGACCCAGTACTTC
CASNPSLGGAETQYF
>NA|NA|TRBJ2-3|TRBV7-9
TGTGCCAGCAGCTTAGCGCTGGGGAGAGATACGCAGTATTTT
CASSLALGRDTQYF
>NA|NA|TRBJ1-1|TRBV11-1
TGTGCCAGCAGCTTGGGCAGTGGCCCTTCCATGAACACTGAAGCTTTCTTT
CASSLGSGPSMNTEAFF
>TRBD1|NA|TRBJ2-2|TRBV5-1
TGCGCCAGCAGCCCGAGGACAGGGACCGGGGAGCTGTTTTTT
CASSPRTGTGELFF
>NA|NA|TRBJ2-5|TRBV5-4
TGTGCCAGCAGCCTCACCCCAGGGGAGACCCAGTACTTC
CASSLTPGETQYF
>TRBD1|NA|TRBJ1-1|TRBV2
TGTGCCAGCAGTGAATTTGTGACAGGGGGCTCTGAAGCTTTCTTT
CASSEFVTGGSEAFF
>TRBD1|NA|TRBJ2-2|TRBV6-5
TGTGCCAGCAAGGACAGGAACAGCCCCGGGGAGCTGTTTTTT
CASKDRNSPGELFF
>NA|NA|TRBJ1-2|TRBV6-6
TGTGCCAGCAGTCCCGACAGGAGATATGGCTACACCTTC
CASSPDRRYGYTF
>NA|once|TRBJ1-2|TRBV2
TGTGCCAGCAGTGTCGGGAATAACTATGGCTACACCTTC
CASSVGNNYGYTF
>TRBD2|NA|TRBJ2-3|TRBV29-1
TGCAGCGCCCAAGGCCTAGCGGGAGGGCGCACAGATACGCAGTATTTT
CSAQGLAGGRTDTQYF
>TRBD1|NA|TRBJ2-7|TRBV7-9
TGTGCCAGCAGCTTAGGGACAGGGAGAGACCACGAGCAGTACTTC
CASSLGTGRDHEQYF
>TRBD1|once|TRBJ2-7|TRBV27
TGTGCCAGCAGTGCCTCGGGACAGGGCGAGCAGTACTTC
CASSASGQGEQYF
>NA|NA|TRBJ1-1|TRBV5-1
TGCGCCAGCAGCTTGGTGAAGCGGAGCTCCATGAACACTGAAGCTTTCTTT
CASSLVKRSSMNTEAFF
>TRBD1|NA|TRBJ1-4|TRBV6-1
TGTGCCAGCAGTCCTCAGGGGGCCGATGAAAAACTGTTTTTT
CASSPQGADEKLFF
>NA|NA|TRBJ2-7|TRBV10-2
TGCGCCAGCAGTGAGTCGGAGGGGTACCTGTCCGAGCAGTACTTC
CASSESEGYLSEQYF
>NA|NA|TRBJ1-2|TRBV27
TGTGCCAGCAGTCCCCGCAGGGAAAACTATGGCTACACCTTC
CASSPRRENYGYTF
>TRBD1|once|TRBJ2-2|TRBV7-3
TGTGCCAGCAGCCCTCTAGGGACAGAGAACACCGGGGAGCTGTTTTTT
CASSPLGTENTGELFF
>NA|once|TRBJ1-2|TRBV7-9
TGTGCCAGCAGCTCCAGCCAGGGGAGAAACTATGGCTACACCTTC
CASSSSQGRNYGYTF
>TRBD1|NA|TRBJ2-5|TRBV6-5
TGTGCCAGCCGGGGACAGGGAATCGGAGAGACCCAGTACTTC
CASRGQGIGETQYF
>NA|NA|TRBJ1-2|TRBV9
TGTGCCAGCAGCGCTGGGGACGGGGGTGGCTATGGCTACACCTTC
CASSAGDGGGYGYTF
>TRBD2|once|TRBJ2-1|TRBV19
TGTGCCAGTAGTACTAGCGGGAGGGCCGATGAGCAGTTCTTC
CASSTSGRADEQFF
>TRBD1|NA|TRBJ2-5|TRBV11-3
TGTGCCAGCAGCCTCGGGACAGGGGGCGCAGAGACCCAGTACTTC
CASSLGTGGAETQYF
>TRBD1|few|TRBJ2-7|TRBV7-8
TGTGCCAGCAGCATTCGGGAAGGGGGCATTTACGAGCAGTACTTC
CASSIREGGIYEQYF
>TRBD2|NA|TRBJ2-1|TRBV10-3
TGTGCCATCAGTAGGCTAGCGGGAGAAAATGAGCAGTTCTTC
CAISRLAGENEQFF
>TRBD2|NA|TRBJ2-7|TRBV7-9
TGTGCCAGCGTCTACTTTTCGGGAGCGGGAGGGAACGAGCAGTACTTC
CASVYFSGAGGNEQYF
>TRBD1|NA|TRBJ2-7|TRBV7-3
TGTGCCAGCAGCTTAGGGACAGGTGGGGACTACGAGCAGTACTTC
CASSLGTGGDYEQYF
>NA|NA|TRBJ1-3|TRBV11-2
TGTGCCAGCAGCTCCGGGACATTAAGCTCCATATATTTT
CASSSGTLSSIYF
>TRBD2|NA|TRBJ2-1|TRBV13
TGTGCCAGCAGCTCGGGACTAGCGGGAGGGCAGTTCTTC
CASSSGLAGGQFF
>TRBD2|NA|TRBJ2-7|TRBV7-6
TGTGCCAGCAGCTTAGGGGTAGCGGGGGGGCATTACGAGCAGTACTTC
CASSLGVAGGHYEQYF
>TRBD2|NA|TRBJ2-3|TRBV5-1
TGCGCCAGCAGCTTGGGCCTAGCGGGTCCCACAGATACGCAGTATTTT
CASSLGLAGPTDTQYF
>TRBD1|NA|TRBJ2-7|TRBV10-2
TGCGCCAGCAGTGGAGACAGGGGCGGAGAGCAGTACTTC
CASSGDRGGEQYF
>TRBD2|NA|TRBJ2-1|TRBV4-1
TGCGCCAGCAGCCCCCAGAGACCGGGACTAAAAATTTTGAATGAGCAGTTCTTC
CASSPQRPGLKILNEQFF
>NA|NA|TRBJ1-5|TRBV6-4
TGTGCCAGCAGTCCAGGGAAGAATCAGCCCCAGCATTTT
CASSPGKNQPQHF
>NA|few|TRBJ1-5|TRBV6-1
TGTGCCAGCAGTGAAGCGCGCCGGACAGAAGGACGCAATCAGCCCCAGCATTTT
CASSEARRTEGRNQPQHF
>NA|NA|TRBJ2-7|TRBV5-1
TGCGCCAGCAGCTTGAGGGGACAAGCCTACGAGCAGTACTTC
CASSLRGQAYEQYF
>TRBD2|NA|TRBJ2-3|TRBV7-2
TGTGCCAGCAGCCGCTCCGGGACTAGCGGGAGCACAGATACGCAGTATTTT
CASSRSGTSGSTDTQYF
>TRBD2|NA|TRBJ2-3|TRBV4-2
TGTGCCAGCAGCCAGATAGCGGGGGGGCCTGTCACAGATACGCAGTATTTT
CASSQIAGGPVTDTQYF
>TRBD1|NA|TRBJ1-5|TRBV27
TGTGCCAGCAGCCCCGGGACAGGGAGCAATCAGCCCCAGCATTTT
CASSPGTGSNQPQHF
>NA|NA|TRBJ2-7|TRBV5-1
TGCGCCAGCAGGGAAGGGGGTCCCTACGAGCAGTACTTC
CASREGGPYEQYF
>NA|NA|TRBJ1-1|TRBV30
TGTGCCTGGATGTTTCGGGGGAACACTGAAGCTTTCTTT
CAWMFRGNTEAFF
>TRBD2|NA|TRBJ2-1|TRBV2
TGTGCCAGCAGTTCTAGCGGGAGATATAATGAGCAGTTCTTC
CASSSSGRYNEQFF
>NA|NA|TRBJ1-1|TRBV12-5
TGTGCTAGTGGCCCTTCCCTACAGCCATACTGGGAAGCTTTCTTT
CASGPSLQPYWEAFF
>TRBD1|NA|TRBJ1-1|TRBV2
TGTGCCAGCAGTGGGACAGGGGCGGGAACTGAAGCTTTCTTT
CASSGTGAGTEAFF
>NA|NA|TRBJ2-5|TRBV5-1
TGCGCCAGCAGCTGGAGGGTGGGGGGAGAGACCCAGTACTTC
CASSWRVGGETQYF
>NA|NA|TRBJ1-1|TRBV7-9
TGTGCCAGCAGCTCGGCCCAACAGGGTGAAGCTTTCTTT
CASSSAQQGEAFF
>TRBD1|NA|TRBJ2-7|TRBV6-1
TGTGCCAGCAGTTCCCGGGACAGATCCTACGAGCAGTACTTC
CASSSRDRSYEQYF
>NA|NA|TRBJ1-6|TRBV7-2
TGTGCCAGCAGCCTCGGCGGGGGGCAGGCTTCACCCCTCCACTTT
CASSLGGGQASPLHF